Sequencing of this T cell receptor (beta chain) was carried out in a study of cytomegalovirus exposure and HLA in healthy donors. CDR1 is SNHLY and CDR2 is FYNNEI in the germline V gene. The CDR3 covers 12 residues. Overall study findings and caveats: Some V segments, TRBV6-2 and TRBV6-3 among them, were indistinguishable and were therefore excluded.

PCR used 60 Vbeta primers and 13 Jbeta primers. The protocol was immunoSEQ multiplex PCR, while the TCRdb copy is restricted to in-frame clones and leaves out a portion. This sample has about 150,000 clones, with 80% to 90% found just once. A word on this clone: Its cognate antigen is unknown. A junction boundary mismatches the germline segment, possibly from a read error.

This TCR came from a woman younger than 35 in good health and CMV-seronegative. The sequenced sample consisted of PBMCs. The chain couples TRBV2 to TRBJ2-7; 7 nucleotides align to TRBD1. The CDR3 coding sequence is TGTGCCAGCGGTGACAGGGTCCACGAGCAGTACTTC. It yields the protein CASGDRVHEQYF. Using reference TRBV2 and TRBJ2-7 for the parts outside the CDR3, the full variable domain is EPEVTQTPSHQVTQMGQEVILRCVPISNHLYFYWYRQILGQKVEFLVSFYNNEISEKSEIFDDQFSVERPDGSNFTLKIRSTKLEDSAMYFCASGDRVHEQYFGPGTRLTVT.